What follows describes a single T cell receptor (beta chain). The data belong to a study of T cell responses to AZD1222 COVID-19 vaccine. Trimming removed 3 bases at V and 2 bases at J, with 6 bases between. Germline CDR1 and CDR2: KGHDR and SFDVKD. The CDR3 is 14 residues long. Only in-frame clones appear in the TCRdb table, and some are missing; sequencing was by immunoSEQ multiplex PCR. This sample yields about 70,000 clones, of which roughly 90% are seen a single time; approximately 5.4% belongs to the top ten. This sequence originates from an adult in good health. The sequences come from peripheral blood, collected on day 0 of MenACWY control vaccination. The rearrangement joins TRBV24-1 to TRBJ2-2; no clear D gene. The CDR3 nucleotides are TGTGCCACCAGTGATACCGTTAACACCGGGGAGCTGTTTTTT. It specifies CATSDTVNTGELFF.